The 10 T cell receptor beta chains listed next were all sequenced from one sample in a study of cytomegalovirus exposure and HLA in healthy donors. The PCR used 60 Vbeta and 13 Jbeta primers. The assay was immunoSEQ multiplex PCR, and TCRdb's table has in-frame clones only and misses some. The sample lists 110,000 or so clones, around 77% occurring once. Sample: PBMCs. The receptor source for this set is a man aged 50 to 60 in good health and CMV-seropositive.

The chain is built from TRBV7-7 and TRBJ1-1, with D perhaps TRBD1 (5 bases). This CDR3 region has 13 residues. Germline V lookup: CDR1 SSHAT, CDR2 FNYEAQ (reference sequence). Between the trimmed V and J ends, which lost 4 bases and 11 bases, there was a span of 17 bases. In nucleotides, the CDR3 is TGTGCCAGCAGCTCAAAACTCGGGGGTGAGGCTTTCTTT. Translating it yields CASSSKLGGEAFF.

Only a few counts were recorded for this clone. The chain employs TRBV10-3 and TRBJ2-1, with TRBD2 matching 7 bases. From germline, CDR1 is ENHRY and CDR2 SYGVKD. The junction had 4 bases not matched to a gene; V was cut back by 7 bases and J by 4 bases. The length of the CDR3 is 13 residues. The CDR3 DNA is TGTGCCATCACTTCGGGGGGATACAATGAGCAGTTCTTC. Amino acid sequence: CAITSGGYNEQFF.

This sequence joins TRBV7-6 and TRBJ2-1; TRBD1 aligns across 7 bases. CDR1 and CDR2 from the germline V gene are SGHVS and FNYEAQ. The V segment lost 1 base and the J segment 2 bases; nucleotides outside the gene matches: 2. This CDR3 has 15 residues. For the CDR3, the DNA is TGTGCCAGCAGCTTAGACCAGGGGGCCTACAATGAGCAGTTCTTC. Its protein is CASSLDQGAYNEQFF. The complete variable domain, with remaining parts taken from reference TRBV7-6 and TRBJ2-1, reads GAGVSQSPRYKVTKRGQDVALRCDPISGHVSLYWYRQALGQGPEFLTYFNYEAQQDKSGLPNDRFSAERPEGSISTLTIQRTEQRDSAMYRCASSLDQGAYNEQFFGPGTRLTVL.

This clone has a handful of counts. The rearrangement joins TRBV6-6 to TRBJ1-2; the D is unclear. CDR1 is MNHNY, CDR2 SVGAGI, per germline (reference sequence). This CDR3 region has 12 residues. Trimming removed 3 bases from V and 7 bases from J, with 9 bases in between. CDR3 protein: CASSYRESGYTF. CDR3 bases: TGTGCCAGCAGTTATCGGGAAAGTGGCTACACCTTC.

This clone has more than one count but fewer than ten. The V and J genes are TRBV5-4 and TRBJ1-6, with D tentatively TRBD1 (5 bases). Germline V CDR1 and CDR2: SGHNT, YYREEE (reference sequence). The CDR3 loop spans 14 amino acids. V dropped 7 bases and J dropped 4 bases, with 12 bases sitting between them. DNA for the CDR3: TGTGCCAGCCACTCGGGGGGTTATAATTCACCCCTCCACTTT. This sequence encodes CASHSGGYNSPLHF.

Only one count was recorded for this clone. The rearrangement links TRBV28 to TRBJ2-7; possibly TRBD1 for D (6 bases). This CDR3 has 11 residues. The germline V gene has CDR1 MDHEN and CDR2 SYDVKM. V shed 3 bases and J shed 6 bases, with 6 bases lying between them. In DNA form, the CDR3 reads TGTGCCAGCAGTTTGACAGGCGAGCAGTACTTC. Translated: CASSLTGEQYF.

The chain couples TRBV5-4 to TRBJ2-5; 8 nucleotides agree with TRBD2. The CDR3 length is 15 residues. Germline CDR1 SGHNT, CDR2 YYREEE (reference sequence). The J segment lost 5 bases and the V segment lost 4 bases, leaving 10 bases of the junction unmatched. CDR3 DNA sequence: TGTGCCAGCAGCGGCCCCACTAGCGGCGGGGAGACCCAGTACTTC. Protein product: CASSGPTSGGETQYF.

The chain recombines TRBV5-1 with TRBJ2-2; D is unresolved. V was cut by 4 bases and J by 4 bases, with 8 bases left in between. CDR1 and CDR2 (germline): SGHRS, YFSETQ. The CDR3 runs to 13 residues. The CDR3 region has the DNA TGCGCCAGCAGCCTCCCCGGCACCGGGGAGCTGTTTTTT. Translated: CASSLPGTGELFF.

The V gene is TRBV9, the J gene TRBJ1-4, with a weak D call TRBD1 (5 bases). V lost 0 bases to trimming and J lost 2 bases, with 17 bases between them. This CDR3 is built from 18 residues. Germline lookup yields CDR1 SGDLS and CDR2 YYNGEE. Here the CDR3 reads CASSVVGTPGGTNEKLFF. The CDR3 DNA is TGTGCCAGCAGCGTAGTTGGGACCCCTGGGGGGACTAATGAAAAACTGTTTTTT.

The chain joins TRBV9 to TRBJ1-1, with a possible D match to TRBD1 (5 bases). V was pared by 0 bases and J by 0 bases, with 12 bases between. The CDR3 consists of 16 residues. Per germline, CDR1 SGDLS and CDR2 YYNGEE. The DNA of the CDR3 is TGTGCCAGCAGCGTAGTCCCAGGGTCTATGAACACTGAAGCTTTCTTT. Amino acid sequence: CASSVVPGSMNTEAFF. Using reference TRBV9 and TRBJ1-1 for the parts outside the CDR3, the full variable domain is DSGVTQTPKHLITATGQRVTLRCSPRSGDLSVYWYQQSLDQGLQFLIQYYNGEERAKGNILERFSAQQFPDLHSELNLSSLELGDSALYFCASSVVPGSMNTEAFFGQGTRLTVV.